Listed here are 26 T cell receptor beta chains from one sample, sequenced in a study of blood T cell repertoires in COVID-19. Libraries were prepared by immunoSEQ multiplex PCR; TCRdb keeps only in-frame clonotypes and omits some of them. The table has about 320,000 clones, about 82% seen once. The sample taken for sequencing was peripheral blood. Receptor source: a human donor in a cohort sampled during active COVID-19.

This chain links TRBV3-1 (or the pseudogene TRBV3-2) with TRBJ2-7; 9 positions match TRBD1. Trimming took 6 bases from V and 5 from J; bases not matched to a gene: 5. The CDR3 covers 13 residues. Germline CDR1 and CDR2: LGHDT and YNNKEL (reference sequence). The CDR3 DNA reads as TGTGCCAGCAGTCAACAGGGGGCGGACGAGCAGTACTTC. Translating gives CASSQQGADEQYF.

This chain connects TRBV20-1 to TRBJ2-7; 10 bases fit TRBD1. There are 16 residues in the CDR3. CDR1 is DFQATT and CDR2 is SNEGSKA in the germline V gene (reference sequence). The ends lost 3 bases at V and 2 bases at J; junction bases unmatched: 10. The CDR3 DNA follows: TGCAGTGCTAGTCCAAACAAAGGACAGGGGGCCTACGAGCAGTACTTC. It translates to CSASPNKGQGAYEQYF.

As regards this clone: Other DNA variants within this sample encode the same CDR3. The chain couples TRBV3-1 (or the pseudogene TRBV3-2) to TRBJ1-5; 9 nucleotides line up with TRBD1. Germline CDR1 and CDR2: LGHDT and YNNKEL (reference sequence). This CDR3 region has 14 residues. The junction had 3 bases not matched to a gene; V was cut back by 5 bases and J by 4 bases. The CDR3 DNA sequence: TGTGCCAGCAGCTGGGGACAGGGAAATCAGCCCCAGCATTTT. Translated: CASSWGQGNQPQHF.

This chain links TRBV27 with TRBJ2-1; TRBD1 matches 10 bases. CDR3 length: 16 amino acids. Trimming removed 6 bases from V and 4 bases from J; junction bases left unmatched: 9. Germline V gives CDR1 MNHEY, CDR2 SMNVEV (reference sequence). The CDR3 DNA follows: TGTGCCAGCAGACGGACAGGGGGAAGTCTTTACAATGAGCAGTTCTTC. It codes for CASRRTGGSLYNEQFF.

This chain uses TRBV7-9 with TRBJ2-7; TRBD1 is a possible D gene (6 bases). The CDR3 has 14 amino acids. The germline gives CDR1 SEHNR, CDR2 FQNEAQ (reference sequence). V gave up 5 bases and J gave up 2 bases, with 13 bases separating them. Written as DNA, the CDR3 is TGTGCCAGCAGCCCCTACAGGGAACCCTACGAGCAGTACTTC. This codes for CASSPYREPYEQYF.

This clone was detected only once. The rearrangement uses TRBV20-1 and TRBJ1-2; D unclear. Trimming left V 0 bases short and J 12 bases short, with 11 bases between. The CDR3 totals 11 residues. The germline V gene has CDR1 DFQATT and CDR2 SNEGSKA (reference sequence). CDR3 nucleotide sequence: TGCAGTGCTAGAGACATCAGGTTCCACACCTTC. It yields the protein CSARDIRFHTF.

The V and J genes are TRBV2 and TRBJ1-2; D call uncertain. Germline-derived CDR1 and CDR2 are SNHLY and FYNNEI. The CDR3 has 13 residues. The ends were cut back, 6 bases at V and 2 bases at J, with 10 bases in the middle. DNA for the CDR3: TGTGCCAGCAGGCCGGGAGCAAACTATGGCTACACCTTC. Translating gives CASRPGANYGYTF.

V usage is TRBV6-2 or TRBV6-3 and J usage is TRBJ2-3; TRBD1 agrees at 11 bases. Germline V gene sequence: CDR1 MNHEY, CDR2 SVGEGT. J lost 5 bases, V lost 5 bases, and 6 bases had no gene match. There are 15 residues in the CDR3. The CDR3 DNA reads TGTGCCAGCAGTGATCCGGGACAGGGGGGAGATACGCAGTATTTT. Translating gives CASSDPGQGGDTQYF.

The chain combines TRBV5-1 with TRBJ2-7; D not certain. The CDR3 length is 14 residues. The ends were cut back, 0 bases at V and 0 bases at J, with 7 bases in the middle. Per the germline V gene, CDR1 is SGHRS and CDR2 is YFSETQ. The CDR3 sequence is CASSLGPGSYEQYF. CDR3 coding DNA: TGCGCCAGCAGCTTGGGACCGGGCTCCTACGAGCAGTACTTC.

This chain connects TRBV29-1 to TRBJ2-6; TRBD1 matches at 7 bases. The CDR3 consists of 16 residues. Looked up from germline, CDR1 is SQVTM and CDR2 is ANQGSEA. V was pared by 4 bases and J by 0 bases, with 6 bases of the junction left unmatched. The CDR3 reads CSVVPGGSSGANVLTF. The CDR3 DNA is TGCAGCGTTGTTCCAGGGGGTTCCTCTGGGGCCAACGTCCTGACTTTC. The full variable domain, completed using reference TRBV29-1 and TRBJ2-6, is SAVISQKPSRDICQRGTSLTIQCQVDSQVTMMFWYRQQPGQSLTLIATANQGSEATYESGFVIDKFPISRPNLTFSTLTVSNMSPEDSSIYLCSVVPGGSSGANVLTFGAGSRLTVL.

CDR3 DNA sequence: TGTGCCTGGAGTGCCGGGACATGGGCCGGGGAGCTGTTTTTT. Translated: CAWSAGTWAGELFF. The V gene is TRBV30, the J gene TRBJ2-2, with D tentatively TRBD1 (6 bases). The germline CDR1 and CDR2 sequences are GTSNPN and SVGIG (reference sequence). This CDR3 has 14 amino acids. V gave up 1 base and J gave up 6 bases, with 12 bases separating them. Supplemented by reference TRBV30 and TRBJ2-2, the full variable domain reads SQTIHQWPATLVQPVGSPLSLECTVEGTSNPNLYWYRQAAGRGLQLLFYSVGIGQISSEVPQNLSASRPQDRQFILSSKKLLLSDSGFYLCAWSAGTWAGELFFGEGSRLTVL.

The table lists this clone with a few counts. This chain uses TRBV5-1 with TRBJ1-4; 7 bases are a match to TRBD1. The CDR3 is 17 residues long. The J segment lost 7 bases and the V segment lost 4 bases, leaving 16 bases of the junction unmatched. The germline gives CDR1 SGHRS, CDR2 YFSETQ. CDR3 amino acids: CASSPGQTTNLGEKLFF. In DNA, the CDR3 is TGCGCCAGCAGCCCGGGACAGACCACAAATCTAGGTGAAAAACTGTTTTTT.

The chain combines TRBV11-2 with TRBJ2-1, with D maybe TRBD1 (5 bases). The CDR3 sequence is 14 residues long. Germline-derived CDR1 and CDR2 are SGHAT and FQNNGV. V lost 1 base and J lost 7, with 11 bases in between. The DNA for the CDR3 is TGTGCCAGCAGCTTAGCCAGCTCAGGGAATGAGCAGTTCTTC. Protein product: CASSLASSGNEQFF.

A note on this clone: The same CDR3 can be traced to other DNA sequences in this sample. The chain uses TRBV6-5 and TRBJ2-1; D not resolved. Germline assignment: CDR1 MNHEY and CDR2 SVGAGI. V dropped 6 bases and J dropped 7 bases, with 7 bases sitting between them. The CDR3 has 11 amino acids. CDR3 coding DNA: TGTGCCAGCAGGAAGCGAAATGAGCAGTTCTTC. It translates to CASRKRNEQFF.

The chain is built from TRBV15 and TRBJ2-3; possibly TRBD1 for D (6 bases). Germline V lookup: CDR1 LNHNV, CDR2 YYDKDF (reference sequence). This CDR3 contains 13 residues. V was shortened by 8 bases and J by 6 bases, with 15 bases between the two germline ends. The CDR3 coding sequence is TGTGCCACCGGGCGGGCTAGGGGGGATACGCAGTATTTT. Its translation: CATGRARGDTQYF.

For the CDR3, the DNA is TGTGCCAGCAGCTTAGGTAACCGGGGGAACATTCACTATGGCTACACCTTC. The encoded protein is CASSLGNRGNIHYGYTF. The chain uses TRBV7-2 and TRBJ1-2, with D tentatively TRBD1 (5 bases). Germline V gene sequence: CDR1 SGHTA, CDR2 FQGNSA. The CDR3 runs to 17 residues. Trimming took 1 base from V and 3 from J, leaving 18 bases between them.

The genes are TRBV10-1 and TRBJ2-2; 7 bases fit TRBD1. This CDR3 has 13 amino acids. Germline-derived CDR1 and CDR2 are WNHNN and SYGVQD (reference sequence). The ends lost 8 bases at V and 8 bases at J; junction bases unmatched: 8. This chain's CDR3 is CASQEQGNGELFF. The CDR3 nucleotides read TGCGCCAGCCAAGAACAGGGGAATGGGGAGCTGTTTTTT.

The rearrangement joins TRBV7-9 to TRBJ1-4, with 8 bases that match TRBD1. The CDR3 runs 14 residues. Germline-derived CDR1 and CDR2 are SEHNR and FQNEAQ (reference sequence). V trimming: 5 bases; J trimming: 5 bases; junction bases outside the gene matches: 4. The CDR3 reads CASSPTGGNEKLFF. CDR3 nucleotide sequence: TGTGCCAGCAGCCCTACAGGGGGAAATGAAAAACTGTTTTTT. Based on the CDR3 plus reference TRBV7-9 and TRBJ1-4, the full variable domain is DTGVSQNPRHKITKRGQNVTFRCDPISEHNRLYWYRQTLGQGPEFLTYFQNEAQLEKSRLLSDRFSAERPKGSFSTLEIQRTEQGDSAMYLCASSPTGGNEKLFFGSGTQLSVL.

V is TRBV6-4 and J is TRBJ1-2; D unclear. V was trimmed by 6 bases and J by 2 bases, leaving 10 bases between them. Per the germline V gene, CDR1 is MRHNA and CDR2 is SNTAGT. This CDR3 region has 13 residues. The CDR3 is CASSRGLNYGYTF. The CDR3 coding sequence is TGTGCCAGCAGCCGTGGCTTGAACTATGGCTACACCTTC.

The chain uses TRBV7-9 and TRBJ1-1, with D perhaps TRBD1 (6 bases). Germline V gene lookup returns CDR1 SEHNR and CDR2 FQNEAQ (reference sequence). The CDR3 runs to 15 residues. V lost 5 bases and J 5 bases, leaving 18 bases between the germline ends. The CDR3 nucleotides read TGTGCCAGCAGCCATTTACAGGGCGTCGGTACTGAAGCTTTCTTT. As protein: CASSHLQGVGTEAFF. Using reference TRBV7-9 and TRBJ1-1 for the parts outside the CDR3, the full variable domain is DTGVSQNPRHKITKRGQNVTFRCDPISEHNRLYWYRQTLGQGPEFLTYFQNEAQLEKSRLLSDRFSAERPKGSFSTLEIQRTEQGDSAMYLCASSHLQGVGTEAFFGQGTRLTVV.

V and J are TRBV10-3 and TRBJ1-1; 7 nucleotides align to TRBD1. Germline trimming cut 4 bases from V and 1 base from J; bases unmatched to any gene: 3. Per germline, CDR1 ENHRY and CDR2 SYGVKD. This CDR3 region has 14 residues. For the CDR3, the DNA is TGTGCCATCAGTGGACAGGGCCCGAACACTGAAGCTTTCTTT. It translates to CAISGQGPNTEAFF.

In this sample, this clone turned up once. J is TRBJ1-2 and V is TRBV24-1, with D maybe TRBD1 (5 bases). V lost 9 bases and J lost 4, with 11 bases in between. The CDR3 extends over 12 amino acids. The germline gives CDR1 KGHDR, CDR2 SFDVKD. The CDR3 region has the DNA TGTGCCACCGAAGCAACAGGCTATGGCTACACCTTC. It yields the protein CATEATGYGYTF.

V is TRBV20-1 and J is TRBJ2-5, with TRBD1 as a possible D gene (5 bases). The germline gives CDR1 DFQATT, CDR2 SNEGSKA (reference sequence). There are 13 residues in the CDR3. V gave up 6 bases and J gave up 0 bases, with 11 bases separating them. This CDR3 reads CSASPDNQETQYF. The CDR3 nucleotides read TGCAGTGCCAGTCCGGACAACCAAGAGACCCAGTACTTC.

This chain links TRBV29-1 with TRBJ2-2; a weak D match, TRBD1 (6 bases). Trimming took 2 bases from V and 2 from J, leaving 12 bases between them. Germline CDR1 SQVTM, CDR2 ANQGSEA. The CDR3 length is 15 residues. The CDR3 here is CSVEPRDTNTGELFF. The CDR3 nucleotides are TGCAGCGTTGAACCCCGGGACACAAACACCGGGGAGCTGTTTTTT.

In this sample, this clone turned up a few times. This chain joins TRBV5-1 and TRBJ1-2; no definite D call. The CDR3 runs 15 residues. Germline lookup yields CDR1 SGHRS and CDR2 YFSETQ. V lost 2 bases to trimming and J lost 8 bases, with 19 bases between them. CDR3 loop: CASSLTGSFLEGYTF. CDR3 in DNA: TGCGCCAGCAGCTTAACTGGGTCTTTCCTGGAGGGCTACACCTTC. The variable domain in full, with the rest retrieved from reference TRBV5-1 and TRBJ1-2, is KAGVTQTPRYLIKTRGQQVTLSCSPISGHRSVSWYQQTPGQGLQFLFEYFSETQRNKGNFPGRFSGRQFSNSRSEMNVSTLELGDSALYLCASSLTGSFLEGYTFGSGTRLTVV.

The chain is built from TRBV18 and TRBJ2-5; no clear D. The CDR3 totals 13 residues. The germline gives CDR1 KGHSH, CDR2 LQKENI. The V gene lost 0 bases and the J gene lost 3 bases, with 5 bases spanning the gap. CDR3 in amino acids: CASSPPTEETQYF. The CDR3 bases are TGTGCCAGCTCACCACCGACTGAAGAGACCCAGTACTTC.